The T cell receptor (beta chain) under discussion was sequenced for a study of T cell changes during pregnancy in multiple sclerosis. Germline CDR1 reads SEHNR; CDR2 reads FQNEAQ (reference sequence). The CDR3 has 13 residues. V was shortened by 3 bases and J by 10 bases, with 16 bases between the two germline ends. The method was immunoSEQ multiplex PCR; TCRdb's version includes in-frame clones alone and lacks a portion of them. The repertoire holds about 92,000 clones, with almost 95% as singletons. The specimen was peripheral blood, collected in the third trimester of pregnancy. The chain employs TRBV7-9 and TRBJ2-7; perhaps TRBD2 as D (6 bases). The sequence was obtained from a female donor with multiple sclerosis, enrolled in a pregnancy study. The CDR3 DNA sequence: TGTGCCAGCAGCTTTAGCGGAGATTACGCACAGTACTTC. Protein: CASSFSGDYAQYF.